This T cell receptor beta chain was found in a study of regulatory T cells in long-lasting Graves disease. On the study more broadly: To qualify as persistent, Graves' disease required over 5 years of antithyroid drugs with positive TSH receptor antibodies. Whole-study findings and limits: TCR diversity was lower in persistent Graves' patients (versus newly diagnosed ones).

Assembly of TCR beta libraries relied on iRepertoire HTBI primers together with Arm-PCR of CDR3 regions. TCRdb fed the multiplex PCR reads into MiXCR, producing one record per CDR3 protein. The table has about 400,000 distinct CDR3 sequences, around 20% seen once. This clonotype showed up just a few times. Its antigen is unknown. Time point in this sample: persistent/refractory GD, antithyroid drugs over 5 years with positive TRAb. The TCR library was prepared using RNA isolated from PBMCs. The clonotype comes from a female donor with Graves disease. The material was peripheral blood mononuclear cells (PBMCs), obtained when the disease was refractory, from a patient treated with antithyroid drugs.

The CDR3 nucleotides read TGTGCCAGTAGTATCCGGCAGGGGGTGGCCAAAAACATTCAGTACTTC. Translation: CASSIRQGVAKNIQYF. The chain carries TRBV19 and TRBJ2-4; TRBD1 matches 7 bases. The CDR3 loop spans 16 amino acids. V lost 3 bases and J lost 1; bases outside the gene matches: 6. CDR1 is LNHDA and CDR2 is SQIVND in the germline V gene (reference sequence).